This T cell receptor (beta chain) was identified in a study of vaccination effects on CD4 cells after COVID-19. About the research overall: About 2.1 million PBMC were placed in each well, which was supplemented with approximately 9.2 IU/ml IL-2 and approximately 10 ug/ml peptides.

Isolation of CD4+ T cells took place after nine to ten days of culture. Each participant was given two doses of one vaccine (BNT162b2 or mRNA-1273). Vaccinees lacked prior SARS-CoV-2 infection and tested negative for nucleocapsid antibodies. Clones were read by immunoSEQ multiplex PCR, and TCRdb kept only the in-frame ones, dropping some. The table includes under 70,000 clones, around two thirds detected once. The ends were cut back, 0 bases at V and 2 bases at J, with 16 bases in the middle. The V gene's germline CDR1 is SEHNR and CDR2 FQNEAQ (reference sequence). CDR3 length equals 18 residues. This clone was detected only once. Its specificity is not known.

The chain joins TRBV7-9 to TRBJ2-2, with D uncertain. Source: CD4+ T cells from PBMCs cultured without peptide, taken after COVID-19 vaccination. The clonotype originates from a human donor who received a COVID-19 vaccine. In nucleotides, the CDR3 is TGTGCCAGCAGCTTAGCGGTCAAAGGAGCAATTAACACCGGGGAGCTGTTTTTT. Translating gives CASSLAVKGAINTGELFF.